Sequencing of this TCR beta chain was carried out in a study of blood T cells in healthy people across ages. Study-level findings and limits: Aged donors had fewer naive CD4+ cells and lower diversity than long-lived donors. In older individuals, TCR beta diversity per million T cells was lower, falling roughly linearly with age.

With each sample, at least 5 micrograms of total RNA were extracted. A second PCR, run for about 6 to 12 cycles, used a sample-barcoded 5' primer plus a J-beta primer mix. Each cDNA molecule was tagged by a template-switch adaptor that had 12 random nucleotides. Each CDR3 protein gets one entry after TCRdb re-called the 5' RACE reads with MiXCR. Among just over 1 million distinct CDR3 sequences listed, 45% were seen once. This clonotype was detected only once. Its antigen is as yet unknown. The germline CDR1 and CDR2 sequences are LGHDT and YNNKEL (reference sequence). The CDR3 contains 15 residues. Trimming took 6 bases from V and 11 from J, leaving 25 bases between them.

This clonotype was obtained from an older woman in good health. The genes are TRBV3-1 and TRBJ2-5; D is possibly TRBD2 (6 bases). Sequencing was performed on blood. CDR3 bases: TGTGCCAGCAGTGAAACGAGCGGGCCTAACAATGAGCAGTACTTC. This translates into CASSETSGPNNEQYF.